The clone carrying this T cell receptor (beta chain) was observed a handful of times. Its antigen is as yet unknown. The CDR3 spans 12 residues. The V gene lost 7 bases and the J gene lost 5 bases, with 12 bases spanning the gap. The germline CDR1 and CDR2 sequences are MDHEN and SYDVKM. The data were produced by immunoSEQ multiplex PCR, yet TCRdb's version contains in-frame clones alone and is incomplete. The sample shows around 30,000 clones, 70% to 90% of them seen only once. This sample stems from a study of OX40 agonist ivuxolimab in advanced cancers. Overall study: While on treatment, patients had intravenous ivuxolimab at 0.01 to 10 mg/kg every 2 weeks. Study results and caveats: CD8+ T cells averaged more expanded clones than CD4+.

This chain joins TRBV28 and TRBJ2-7, with a tentative D call TRBD2 (5 bases). This receptor was identified in an adult with an advanced solid tumor such as melanoma, head and neck, liver or kidney cancer. The sample consisted of CD4+ or CD8+ T cells sorted from blood, taken in a trial of the OX40 agonist ivuxolimab. The CDR3 sequence is CASIGNYDEQYF. The CDR3 DNA is TGTGCCAGCATCGGGAATTACGACGAGCAGTACTTC.